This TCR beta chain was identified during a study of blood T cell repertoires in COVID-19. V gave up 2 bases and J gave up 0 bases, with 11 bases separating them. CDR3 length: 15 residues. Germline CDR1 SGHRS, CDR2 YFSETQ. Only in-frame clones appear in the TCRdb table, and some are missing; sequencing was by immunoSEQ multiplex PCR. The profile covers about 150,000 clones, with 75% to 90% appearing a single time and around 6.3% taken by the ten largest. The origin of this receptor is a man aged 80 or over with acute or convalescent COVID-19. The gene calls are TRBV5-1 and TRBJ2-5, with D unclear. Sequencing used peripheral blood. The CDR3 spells CASSFGTAYQETQYF. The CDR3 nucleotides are TGCGCCAGCAGCTTCGGTACAGCTTACCAAGAGACCCAGTACTTC.